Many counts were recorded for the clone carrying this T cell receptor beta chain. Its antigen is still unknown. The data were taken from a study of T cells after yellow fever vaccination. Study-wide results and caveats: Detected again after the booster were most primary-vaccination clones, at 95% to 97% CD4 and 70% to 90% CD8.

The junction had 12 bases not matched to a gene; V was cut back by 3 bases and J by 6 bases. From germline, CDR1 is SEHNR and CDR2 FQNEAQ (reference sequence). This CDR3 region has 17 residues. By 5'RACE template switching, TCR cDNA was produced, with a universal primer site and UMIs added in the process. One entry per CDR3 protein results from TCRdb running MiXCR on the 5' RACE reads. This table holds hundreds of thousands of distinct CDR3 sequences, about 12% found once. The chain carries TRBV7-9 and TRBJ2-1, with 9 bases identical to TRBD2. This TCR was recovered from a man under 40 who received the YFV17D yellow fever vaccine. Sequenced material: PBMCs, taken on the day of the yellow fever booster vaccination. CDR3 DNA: TGTGCCAGCAGCTTTGTTAGCGGGGGTATGCGAAGCAATGAGCAGTTCTTC. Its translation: CASSFVSGGMRSNEQFF.